This T cell receptor beta chain is from a study of cytotoxic CD8 clonotypes in ibrutinib-treated CLL (dated by TCRdb to 2020 to 2023). Describing the broader study: The cohort was composed of about 10 relapsed/refractory and around 15 treatment-naive patients; IGHV unmutated status was identified in about 17 patients. Partial responses were observed in about 24 patients and complete responses in 2; after a median follow-up of 68 months, remission was maintained in approximately 15 patients and progression was observed in 12. The response samples were drawn at a median of approximately twelve months into treatment, with a range of roughly 6 to 36 months. On average, each sample had about 250,000 productive templates and under 95,000 productive rearrangements. Longitudinal samples were available for about 30% of the 86 trial participants. Cryopreserved peripheral blood mononuclear cells were obtained before treatment, at response, and at either sustained remission or disease progression. Patients were still on ibrutinib when every remission and progressive disease sample was collected. What the authors observed across the whole study: Public clonotypes were rare and either shrank or stayed stable during treatment, and the rise in clonality at ibrutinib response reflected expansion of private clonotypes. At baseline, clonality was higher than in age-matched healthy donors and showed a strong correlation with circulating CD8+ T-cell counts. Sustained-remission and progressing patients did not have matched sampling times, and lymph node repertoires were not examined. At ibrutinib response clonality went up, during sustained remission it held steady, and at progression it dropped back toward baseline.

Regarding this clone: It lacks a known antigen. Nothing much larger sits one base from this clone, and base qualities are not available.

The meaning of the sample's time point label: progressive disease on ibrutinib. Around 2 micrograms of genomic DNA were extracted from cryopreserved PBMCs for TCR beta library preparation. Longitudinal blood samples from CLL patients on ibrutinib monotherapy were analyzed using high-throughput TCR beta sequencing. The patients took part in an open-label, single-center phase 2 trial of ibrutinib monotherapy. Taken from the germline V gene (reference sequence), the CDR1 and CDR2 loops are SEHNR and FQNEAQ. Including the terminal cysteine and phenylalanine, the CDR3 comprises 15 residues. Here the CDR3 DNA is all that survives: 45 bases in frame from base 1. V is pruned by 3 bases and J by 4 bases, leaving 6 bases of the junction without a gene match. Each clonotype received, on average, 10x coverage in deep resolution sequencing performed on a MiSeq, where the target depth lay between 1 in 1 million and 1 in 200,000 T cells. The immunoSEQ hsTCRB Kit was used to generate the TCR beta libraries. The study's processing was this. ImmunoSEQ Data Assistant and ImmunoSEQ Analyzer were used for data analysis, and V, D and J genes were assigned according to IMGT definitions. Clonality was computed as one minus normalized Shannon entropy of productive rearrangement frequencies, ranging from 0 to 1. Only overrepresented clonotypes making up at least 0.05% of the repertoire of each patient were included in the public clonotype analysis. Some 14 age-matched healthy donor repertoires from immuneACCESS served as clonality controls. What TCRdb holds here is the immuneACCESS table cut down to in-frame rearrangements. Part of the clones is not present; checked against another copy, under half of the missing clones reflect an unresolved V gene, and the others are unexplained. For V, J and clone size, that table is used; D and trimming come from the DNA. The sample table records 30,000 to 40,000 clones; around 70% of these occur just once. Of the sample, roughly 9.1% is held by the ten largest clones.

Sequencing was performed on PBMCs, taken at disease progression, from a patient treated with ibrutinib. The receptor chain draws on TRBV7-9 and TRBJ1-1; a stretch of 9 junction bases matches TRBD1. This receptor was identified in a human donor with chronic lymphocytic leukemia. CDR3 sequence: CASSFNRGQGTEAFF. The DNA sequence is as follows: TGTGCCAGCAGCTTTAACAGGGGGCAGGGCACTGAAGCTTTCTTT. Extended through the reference TRBV7-9 and TRBJ1-1 proteins, this CDR3 yields the full variable domain: DTGVSQNPRHKITKRGQNVTFRCDPISEHNRLYWYRQTLGQGPEFLTYFQNEAQLEKSRLLSDRFSAERPKGSFSTLEIQRTEQGDSAMYLCASSFNRGQGTEAFFGQGTRLTVV.